The 19 T cell receptor beta chains below come from one sample, sequenced in a study of OX40 agonist ivuxolimab in advanced cancers. The data were produced by immunoSEQ multiplex PCR, yet TCRdb's version contains in-frame clones alone and is incomplete. This table holds roughly 48,000 clones, 80% to 90% found once. The material sequenced was CD4+ or CD8+ T cells sorted from blood, taken in a trial of the OX40 agonist ivuxolimab. The receptors were sampled from an adult with an advanced solid tumor such as melanoma, head and neck, liver or kidney cancer.

The rearrangement links TRBV7-2 to TRBJ1-2; no reliable D call. This CDR3 comprises 14 residues. The germline V gene encodes CDR1 SGHTA and CDR2 FQGNSA. V gave up 1 base and J gave up 3 bases, with 9 bases separating them. The CDR3 loop reads CASSLGSLYYGYTF. The CDR3 bases are TGTGCCAGCAGCTTAGGTTCTCTTTACTATGGCTACACCTTC.

The chain couples TRBV5-4 to TRBJ2-7; 9 bases align to TRBD2. CDR1 is SGHNT and CDR2 is YYREEE in the germline V gene (reference sequence). Trimming at V came to 3 bases and at J to 3 bases, leaving 4 bases not matched to a gene. The CDR3 totals 14 residues. This chain's CDR3 is CASSSIAGDYEQYF. CDR3 DNA: TGTGCCAGCAGCTCAATAGCGGGGGACTACGAGCAGTACTTC. The full variable domain, in which reference TRBV5-4 and TRBJ2-7 provide the parts outside the CDR3, is ETGVTQSPTHLIKTRGQQVTLRCSSQSGHNTVSWYQQALGQGPQFIFQYYREEENGRGNFPPRFSGLQFPNYSSELNVNALELDDSALYLCASSSIAGDYEQYFGPGTRLTVT.

The J gene is TRBJ2-1, the V gene TRBV4-1; 11 bases are a match to TRBD2. The CDR3 consists of 14 residues. Germline V lookup: CDR1 MGHRA, CDR2 YSYEKL. The V segment lost 6 bases and the J segment 9 bases; nucleotides outside the gene matches: 7. CDR3 amino acids: CASRHSGGALEQFF. The CDR3 DNA sequence: TGCGCCAGCAGACATAGCGGGGGGGCCCTTGAGCAGTTCTTC.

The chain uses TRBV7-9 and TRBJ1-4; D is ambiguous. This CDR3 spans 13 amino acids. With 5 bases removed from V and 8 bases from J, the gap between germline ends came to 12 bases. The germline gives CDR1 SEHNR, CDR2 FQNEAQ (reference sequence). The CDR3 DNA sequence: TGTGCCAGCAGCCCGGGGTATCTGGAAAAACTGTTTTTT. Translation: CASSPGYLEKLFF.

The chain joins TRBV30 to TRBJ2-5; no definite D call. Germline V CDR1 and CDR2: GTSNPN, SVGIG (reference sequence). This CDR3 is 13 amino acids long. V was trimmed by 4 bases and J by 5 bases, leaving 14 bases between them. In nucleotides, the CDR3 is TGTGCCTGGACATTTAGGGTTTGGGAGACCCAGTACTTC. Translated: CAWTFRVWETQYF.

The V gene is TRBV5-6, the J gene TRBJ1-2; weak D call: TRBD1 (5 bases). The CDR3 sequence is 16 residues long. Germline V gene lookup returns CDR1 SGHDT and CDR2 YYEEEE. The V end lost 7 bases, the J end lost 1 base, and 20 bases lay between the germline ends. CDR3 protein: CASGSLQVWSNYGYTF. DNA of the CDR3: TGTGCCAGCGGATCGTTACAGGTTTGGAGTAACTATGGCTACACCTTC.

Here the CDR3 DNA reads TGTGCCAGCAGTCTCAACTACGAGCAGTACTTC. Its protein is CASSLNYEQYF. The chain uses TRBV28 and TRBJ2-7; no firm D call. Trimming shortened V by 5 bases and J by 3 bases, and 5 bases separated the two germline ends. This CDR3 contains 11 residues. Germline loops: CDR1 MDHEN, CDR2 SYDVKM.

The V call is TRBV11-2, the J call TRBJ1-3; D is unresolved. CDR1 and CDR2 (germline): SGHAT, FQNNGV. The V end was cut by 1 base, the J end by 4 bases, with 11 bases between. CDR3 length equals 15 residues. CDR3 in DNA: TGTGCCAGCAGCTTAGTAGGTACTCAGGGAAACACCATATATTTT. Amino acids: CASSLVGTQGNTIYF.

The gene calls are TRBV6-4 and TRBJ2-2; the match to TRBD1 covers 8 bases. The length of the CDR3 is 14 residues. The V and J ends lost 6 bases and 6 bases, in that order; junction bases with no gene match: 6. Germline V CDR1 and CDR2: MRHNA, SNTAGT. The chain's CDR3 is CASSKDRVSGELFF. The CDR3 DNA reads TGTGCCAGCAGCAAGGACAGGGTGTCCGGGGAGCTGTTTTTT.

V usage is TRBV5-1 and J usage is TRBJ2-3, with D hard to call. V gave up 1 base and J gave up 0 bases, with 9 bases separating them. Per germline, CDR1 SGHRS and CDR2 YFSETQ. CDR3 length equals 15 residues. CDR3 bases: TGCGCCAGCAGCTTGAGTACTGCGAGCACAGATACGCAGTATTTT. Protein: CASSLSTASTDTQYF.

This clone was seen a few times. V gene TRBV7-9 combines with J gene TRBJ2-2; D gene ambiguous. CDR3 length: 12 amino acids. The germline V gene has CDR1 SEHNR and CDR2 FQNEAQ (reference sequence). V shed 1 base and J shed 4 bases, with 1 base lying between them. CDR3 protein: CASSLVTGELFF. CDR3 bases: TGTGCCAGCAGCTTAGTCACCGGGGAGCTGTTTTTT.

The rearrangement links TRBV28 to TRBJ2-3; 11 bases map to TRBD1. This CDR3 is built from 16 residues. Trimming cost V 0 bases and J 4 bases; bases outside gene matches: 3. Germline CDR1 reads MDHEN; CDR2 reads SYDVKM. For the CDR3, the DNA is TGTGCCAGCAGTTTATGGGGGACAGGGGGGGCAGATACGCAGTATTTT. It encodes CASSLWGTGGADTQYF.

Regarding this clone: At one boundary the junction diverges from the germline segment, which might be a read error. The identical CDR3 is also encoded by other nucleotide sequences in the sample. The chain has TRBV19 and TRBJ2-7; TRBD2 is a possible D gene (5 bases). The CDR3 has 14 residues. Per the germline V gene, CDR1 is LNHDA and CDR2 is SQIVND (reference sequence). The CDR3 nucleotides read TGTGCCAGTAGCCCCGACGTTAGAGGGCACGAGCAATACTTC. Protein: CASSPDVRGHEQYF.

The chain carries TRBV6-5 and TRBJ2-7; TRBD1 matches 11 bases. V lost 9 bases, J lost 5 bases, and 12 bases stayed unmatched. From germline, CDR1 is MNHEY and CDR2 SVGAGI. The CDR3 runs to 15 residues. The CDR3 region has the DNA TGTGCCAGAAACAAACCGGACAGGGGGCGCAACGAGCAGTACTTC. Protein product: CARNKPDRGRNEQYF.

The chain joins TRBV29-1 to TRBJ2-5; 10 bases align to TRBD1. J gave up 5 bases and V 6 bases, and 21 bases lay outside the gene matches. CDR3 length: 18 residues. Germline-derived CDR1 and CDR2 are SQVTM and ANQGSEA. CDR3 coding DNA: TGCAGCGTACAAAGATCGACCCCGGGACAGGGGACGGAGGAGACCCAGTACTTC. Protein sequence: CSVQRSTPGQGTEETQYF.

This clone occurred once. The V call is TRBV6-5, the J call TRBJ2-1, with TRBD1 matching over 8 bases. V gave up 5 bases and J gave up 2 bases; unmatched junction bases: 5. Germline V CDR1 and CDR2: MNHEY, SVGAGI. The CDR3 runs to 15 residues. Here the CDR3 DNA reads TGTGCCAGCAGTGCAACAGGGGGTCCCTACAATGAGCAGTTCTTC. Translated: CASSATGGPYNEQFF.

V gene TRBV19 combines with J gene TRBJ2-5; D is perhaps TRBD1 (6 bases). With 4 bases removed from V and 3 bases from J, the gap between germline ends came to 12 bases. The germline V gene has CDR1 LNHDA and CDR2 SQIVND (reference sequence). CDR3 size: 14 residues. CDR3 sequence (DNA): TGTGCCAGTAGTAACTCCCGGACAGAAGAGACCCAGTACTTC. Amino acids: CASSNSRTEETQYF. The variable domain in full, completed from reference TRBV19 and TRBJ2-5, reads DGGITQSPKYLFRKEGQNVTLSCEQNLNHDAMYWYRQDPGQGLRLIYYSQIVNDFQKGDIAEGYSVSREKKESFPLTVTSAQKNPTAFYLCASSNSRTEETQYFGPGTRLLVL.

This clone was recorded once. The CDR3 loop is CASSELGGNQPQHF. Here the CDR3 DNA reads TGCGCCAGCAGTGAATTAGGGGGCAATCAGCCCCAGCATTTT. This chain joins TRBV10-2 and TRBJ1-5; D is possibly TRBD1 (5 bases). The V end was cut by 3 bases, the J end by 2 bases, with 8 bases between. Germline values: CDR1 WSHSY, CDR2 SAAADI. CDR3 length: 14 residues.

The gene calls are TRBV5-6 and TRBJ2-7; TRBD2 aligns across 9 bases. Per the germline V gene, CDR1 is SGHDT and CDR2 is YYEEEE. This CDR3 spans 13 amino acids. J gave up 6 bases and V 0 bases, and 1 base lay outside the gene matches. The CDR3 coding sequence is TGTGCCAGCAGCTTGGTAGCGGGAGTCGAGCAGTACTTC. Translation gives CASSLVAGVEQYF.